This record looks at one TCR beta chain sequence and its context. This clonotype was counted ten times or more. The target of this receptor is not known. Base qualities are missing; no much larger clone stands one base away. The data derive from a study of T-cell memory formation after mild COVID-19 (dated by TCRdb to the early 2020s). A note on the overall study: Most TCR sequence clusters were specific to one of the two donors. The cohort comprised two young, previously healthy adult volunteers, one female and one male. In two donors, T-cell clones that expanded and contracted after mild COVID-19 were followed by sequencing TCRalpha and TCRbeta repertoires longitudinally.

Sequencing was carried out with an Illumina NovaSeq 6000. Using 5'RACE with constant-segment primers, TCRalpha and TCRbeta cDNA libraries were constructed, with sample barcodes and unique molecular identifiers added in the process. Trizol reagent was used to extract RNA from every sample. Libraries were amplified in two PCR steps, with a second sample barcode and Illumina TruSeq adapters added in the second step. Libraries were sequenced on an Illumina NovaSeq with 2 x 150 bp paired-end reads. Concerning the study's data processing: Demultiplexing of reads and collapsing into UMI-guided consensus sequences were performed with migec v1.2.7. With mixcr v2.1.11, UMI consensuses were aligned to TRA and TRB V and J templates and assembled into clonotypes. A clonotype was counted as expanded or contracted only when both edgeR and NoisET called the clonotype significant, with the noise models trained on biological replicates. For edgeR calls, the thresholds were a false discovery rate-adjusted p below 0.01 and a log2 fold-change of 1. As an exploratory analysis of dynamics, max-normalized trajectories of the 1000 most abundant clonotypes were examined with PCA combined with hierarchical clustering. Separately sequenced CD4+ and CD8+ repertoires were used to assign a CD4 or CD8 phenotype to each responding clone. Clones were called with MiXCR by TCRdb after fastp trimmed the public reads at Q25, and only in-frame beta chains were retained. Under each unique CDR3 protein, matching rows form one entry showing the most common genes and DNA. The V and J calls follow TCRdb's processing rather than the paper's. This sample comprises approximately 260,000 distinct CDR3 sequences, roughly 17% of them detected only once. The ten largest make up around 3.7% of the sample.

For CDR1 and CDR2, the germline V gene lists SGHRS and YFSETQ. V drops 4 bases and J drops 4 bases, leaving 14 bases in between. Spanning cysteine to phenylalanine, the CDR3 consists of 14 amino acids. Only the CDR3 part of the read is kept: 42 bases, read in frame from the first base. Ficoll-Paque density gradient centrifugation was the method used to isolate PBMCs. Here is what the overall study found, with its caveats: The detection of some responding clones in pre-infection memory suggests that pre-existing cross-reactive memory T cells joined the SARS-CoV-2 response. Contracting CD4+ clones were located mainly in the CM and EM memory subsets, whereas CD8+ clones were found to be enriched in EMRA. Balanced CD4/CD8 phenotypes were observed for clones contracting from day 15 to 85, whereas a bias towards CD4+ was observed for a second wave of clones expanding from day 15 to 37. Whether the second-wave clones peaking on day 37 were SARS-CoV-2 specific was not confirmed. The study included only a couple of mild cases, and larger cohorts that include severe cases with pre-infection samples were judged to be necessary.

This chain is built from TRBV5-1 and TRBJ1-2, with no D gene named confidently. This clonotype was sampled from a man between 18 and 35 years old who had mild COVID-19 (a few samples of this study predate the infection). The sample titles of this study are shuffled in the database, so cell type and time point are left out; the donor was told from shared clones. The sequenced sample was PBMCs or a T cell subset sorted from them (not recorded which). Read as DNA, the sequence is TGCGCCAGCAGCCCTGGAGATTTTTCCTATGGCTACACCTTC. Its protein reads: CASSPGDFSYGYTF.